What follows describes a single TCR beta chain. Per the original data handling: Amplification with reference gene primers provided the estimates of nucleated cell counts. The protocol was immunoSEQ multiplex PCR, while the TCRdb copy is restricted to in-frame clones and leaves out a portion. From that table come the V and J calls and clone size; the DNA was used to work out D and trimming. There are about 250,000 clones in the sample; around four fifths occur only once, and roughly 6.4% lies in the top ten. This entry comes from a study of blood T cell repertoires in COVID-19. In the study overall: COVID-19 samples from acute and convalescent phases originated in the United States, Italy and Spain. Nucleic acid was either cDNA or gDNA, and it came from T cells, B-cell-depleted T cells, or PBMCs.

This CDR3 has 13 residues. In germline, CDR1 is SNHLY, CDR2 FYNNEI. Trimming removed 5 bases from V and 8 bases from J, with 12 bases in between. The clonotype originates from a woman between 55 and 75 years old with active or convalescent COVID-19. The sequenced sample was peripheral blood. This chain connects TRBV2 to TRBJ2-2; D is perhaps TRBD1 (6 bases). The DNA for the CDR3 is TGTGCCAGCAGTAGACAGGAGATAGGGGAGCTGTTTTTT. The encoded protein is CASSRQEIGELFF.